The 21 T cell receptor beta chains presented below share a single source sample, sequenced in a study of response to subunit inactivated influenza vaccine (dated by TCRdb to the late 2010s). The protocol used for the library was RT-PCR. The reads were generated on an Illumina HiSeq 2500. TCRdb cleaned the public reads at Q25 with fastp, built clones with MiXCR and kept in-frame beta chains. CDR3 protein duplicates are merged, each entry listing the most common genes and DNA. This sample has about 520,000 distinct CDR3 sequences in its table, and 6.5% to 8% of those were observed once. The top ten clones comprise about an eighth of the sample. Sequenced material: PBMCs from blood, taken about 23 months after vaccination. The receptors come from a man aged 50-75 years who received an inactivated influenza vaccine. Donor details come from another sample of the same person, matched by shared clones.

This clonotype occurred many times. The chain recombines TRBV12-3 or TRBV12-4 with TRBJ1-2; the D gene is possibly TRBD1 (5 bases). CDR3 length equals 14 residues. The ends were cut back, 2 bases at V and 1 base at J, with 8 bases in the middle. CDR3 nucleotides: TGTGCCAGCAGTTTAATAGGACATAACTATGGCTACACCTTC. Residues: CASSLIGHNYGYTF.

This clonotype was seen more than once but under ten times. V and J are TRBV7-9 and TRBJ1-1, with a possible D match to TRBD1 (6 bases). The germline V gene has CDR1 SEHNR and CDR2 FQNEAQ (reference sequence). There are 12 residues in the CDR3. Trimming took off 2 bases at V and 11 bases at J, with 12 bases between the two ends. CDR3 nucleotides: TGTGCCAGCAGCTTATCGGGCAGGGGCGCTTTCTTT. It specifies CASSLSGRGAFF.

This clonotype was detected ten times or more. This chain uses TRBV7-2 with TRBJ2-7; no firm D call. CDR3 size: 13 residues. Germline V lookup: CDR1 SGHTA, CDR2 FQGNSA. V lost 1 base and J 7 bases, leaving 11 bases between the germline ends. CDR3 DNA: TGTGCCAGCAGCTTAGGTCAGATAAGTGAGCAGTACTTC. Its protein product is CASSLGQISEQYF.

This clonotype was observed many times. The J gene is TRBJ2-5, the V gene TRBV7-3; D call uncertain. Trimming left V 5 bases short and J 6 bases short, with 10 bases between. Germline CDR1 SGHTA, CDR2 FQGTGA. The CDR3 loop spans 12 amino acids. The CDR3 protein is CASSPISKTQYF. The CDR3 nucleotides read TGTGCCAGCAGCCCGATAAGTAAGACCCAGTACTTC.

CDR3 nucleotide sequence: TGCAGTGCTAGGTTCCAGCGGGGGCGTTACAATGAGCAGTTCTTC. Translation: CSARFQRGRYNEQFF. V gene TRBV20-1 combines with J gene TRBJ2-1, with 8 positions matching TRBD2. The CDR3 length is 15 residues. The junction had 8 bases not matched to a gene; V was cut back by 3 bases and J by 4 bases. Germline values: CDR1 DFQATT, CDR2 SNEGSKA (reference sequence).

The CDR3, as DNA: TGTGCCAGCAGCTTAGTCTGGACAGGGCGCTTTAATGAGCAGTTCTTC. Its protein is CASSLVWTGRFNEQFF. V gene TRBV7-2 combines with J gene TRBJ2-1; TRBD1 agrees at 8 bases. Per the germline V gene, CDR1 is SGHTA and CDR2 is FQGNSA. The CDR3 contains 16 residues. The junction had 9 bases not matched to a gene; V was cut back by 1 base and J by 7 bases.

This clonotype was seen many times. V usage is TRBV18 and J usage is TRBJ2-1, with D uncertain. Looked up from germline, CDR1 is KGHSH and CDR2 is LQKENI. This CDR3 is built from 14 residues. The CDR3 DNA sequence: TGTGCTAGCAGCCCCCTCGGCTCCTACAATGAGCAGTTCTTC. Translation: CASSPLGSYNEQFF.

The V and J genes are TRBV6-1 and TRBJ1-3, with 7 bases lining up with TRBD1. The CDR3 loop spans 16 amino acids. Germline CDR1 reads MNHNS; CDR2 reads SASEGT. J gave up 1 base and V 6 bases, and 9 bases lay outside the gene matches. Here the CDR3 reads CASRATGAGSGNTIYF. The CDR3 nucleotides are TGTGCCAGCAGGGCTACAGGGGCCGGATCTGGAAACACCATATATTTT.

This clonotype has a handful of counts. This chain joins TRBV7-2 and TRBJ2-3; 8 bases map to TRBD2. The germline CDR1 and CDR2 sequences are SGHTA and FQGNSA. The CDR3 extends over 17 amino acids. V gave up 3 bases and J gave up 6 bases; unmatched junction bases: 14. In DNA, the CDR3 is TGTGCCAGCAGCTTCGGGGTTTATAGCGGGGAGGGGGATACGCAGTATTTT. Protein sequence: CASSFGVYSGEGDTQYF.

This clonotype was found many times. The DNA for the CDR3 is TGCGCCAGCAGCCAAGATTTGACTAGCGACCGCACCGGGGAGCTGTTTTTT. This translates into CASSQDLTSDRTGELFF. This chain uses TRBV4-3 with TRBJ2-2, with 8 bases fitting TRBD2. The germline CDR1 and CDR2 sequences are LGHNA and YSLEER. The CDR3 is 17 amino acids. With 0 bases clipped from V and 4 bases from J, the junction kept 7 bases outside the gene matches.

The table lists this clonotype with many counts. V gene TRBV12-3 or TRBV12-4 combines with J gene TRBJ1-2; D is possibly TRBD1 (5 bases). Trimming removed 2 bases at V and 7 bases at J, with 11 bases between. The CDR3 runs 13 residues. Written as DNA, the CDR3 is TGTGCCAGCAGTTTATCCTCTGGGGCTGGCTACACCTTC. It translates to CASSLSSGAGYTF.

In its sample, this clonotype was seen a few times. The rearrangement joins TRBV6-2 or TRBV6-3 to TRBJ2-1; D unresolved. The CDR3 contains 11 residues. The ends were cut back, 8 bases at V and 7 bases at J, with 9 bases in the middle. Germline V CDR1 and CDR2: MNHEY, SVGEGT. CDR3 protein: CASCGVNEQFF. CDR3 DNA sequence: TGTGCCAGCTGTGGGGTAAATGAGCAGTTCTTC.

This clonotype was counted many times. The chain carries TRBV27 and TRBJ1-2; D might be TRBD1 (6 bases). CDR1 and CDR2 (germline): MNHEY, SMNVEV (reference sequence). Trimming took 5 bases from V and 5 from J, leaving 24 bases between them. The CDR3 spans 17 residues. The CDR3 loop reads CASSPQPGQVLTYGYTF. The CDR3 DNA is TGTGCCAGCAGTCCCCAACCGGGACAAGTACTAACTTATGGCTACACCTTC.

This clonotype came up a few times. The chain couples TRBV6-5 to TRBJ2-5; possibly TRBD2 for D (6 bases). V shed 2 bases and J shed 0 bases, with 10 bases lying between them. CDR3 length: 15 residues. Germline values: CDR1 MNHEY, CDR2 SVGAGI. The CDR3 sequence: CASSYPRGNQETQYF. DNA of the CDR3: TGTGCCAGCAGTTACCCCCGCGGGAACCAAGAGACCCAGTACTTC.

This clonotype was seen ten or more times. V and J are TRBV30 and TRBJ2-2; 8 bases map to TRBD2. Germline V gives CDR1 GTSNPN, CDR2 SVGIG (reference sequence). The CDR3 totals 16 residues. The V segment lost 2 bases and the J segment 5 bases; nucleotides outside the gene matches: 10. CDR3 sequence reads: CAWSPSLTSETGELFF. CDR3 DNA sequence: TGTGCCTGGAGTCCTTCCCTGACTAGCGAGACCGGGGAGCTGTTTTTT.

As regards this clonotype: The junction departs from the called germline gene at one end, perhaps through a read error. This sequence joins TRBV3-1 and TRBJ2-1, with TRBD2 matching over 13 bases. The CDR3 has 15 residues. Germline assignment: CDR1 LGHDT and CDR2 YNNKEL (reference sequence). This chain's CDR3 is CATSQGLAGNNEQFF. In DNA form, the CDR3 reads TGTGCCACCAGCCAGGGACTAGCGGGAAACAATGAGCAGTTCTTC.

The sample holds many counts of this clonotype. This chain joins TRBV6-5 and TRBJ1-1, with D possibly being TRBD1 (6 bases). Germline CDR1 MNHEY, CDR2 SVGAGI. The V end lost 2 bases, the J end lost 5 bases, and 9 bases lay between the germline ends. The CDR3 loop spans 13 amino acids. CDR3 sequence (DNA): TGTGCCAGCAGTTACAGGGGGAGAACTGAAGCTTTCTTT. It translates to CASSYRGRTEAFF.

This clonotype has a handful of counts. The rearrangement links TRBV7-8 to TRBJ2-3; 14 nucleotides line up with TRBD2. The CDR3 sequence is 18 residues long. The germline gives CDR1 SGHVS, CDR2 FQNEAQ. V lost 2 bases and J lost 6; bases outside the gene matches: 10. The DNA of the CDR3 is TGTGCCAGCAGCTTAATTGGGACTAGCGGGGGAGTACTGGATACGCAGTATTTT. As protein: CASSLIGTSGGVLDTQYF.

Only a few counts were recorded for this clonotype. V usage is TRBV6-2 or TRBV6-3 and J usage is TRBJ2-6, with 9 bases matching TRBD1. V lost 5 bases and J lost 6; bases outside the gene matches: 5. This CDR3 has 15 amino acids. CDR1 is MNHEY and CDR2 is SVGEGT in the germline V gene. CDR3 nucleotides: TGTGCCAGCAGTCACCGGACAGGGGCGGCCAACGTCCTGACTTTC. It yields the protein CASSHRTGAANVLTF.

This clonotype was found a few times. The rearrangement links TRBV6-1 to TRBJ1-3; D gene uncertain. The CDR3 is made up of 15 amino acids. V gave up 8 bases and J gave up 0 bases, with 14 bases separating them. CDR1 MNHNS and CDR2 SASEGT come from the germline V gene. The CDR3 is CASALGGFSGNTIYF. CDR3 coding DNA: TGTGCCAGCGCCCTAGGCGGATTCTCTGGAAACACCATATATTTT.

This rearrangement joins TRBV20-1 to TRBJ1-1, with unresolved D. V was pared by 0 bases and J by 3 bases, with 11 bases between. The CDR3 totals 14 residues. Germline V gives CDR1 DFQATT, CDR2 SNEGSKA (reference sequence). In DNA, the CDR3 is TGCAGTGCTAGAGAGGGATACCGGGACACTGAAGCTTTCTTT. As protein: CSAREGYRDTEAFF.